The 28 T cell receptor beta chains below come from one sample, sequenced in a study of CD8 T cells in ankylosing spondylitis. TCRdb re-called the 5' RACE reads through MiXCR, storing one row per CDR3 protein. The sample yields 200,000 to 250,000 distinct CDR3 sequences, over 9.5% seen once. The specimen sequenced was blood, either unsorted or a sorted T cell fraction (not recorded which). Receptors originate from a male donor with ankylosing spondylitis or in good health (not recorded which).

This clonotype has ten or more counts. The genes are TRBV7-2 and TRBJ2-3, with D uncertain. Trimming removed 2 bases from V and 4 bases from J, with 7 bases in between. Germline V gene data show CDR1 as SGHTA and CDR2 as FQGNSA. The CDR3 has 13 amino acids. The CDR3 nucleotides are TGTGCCAGCAGCTTATTGCAGGCAGATACGCAGTATTTT. Translation: CASSLLQADTQYF.

This clonotype was counted at least ten times. The chain recombines TRBV12-3 or TRBV12-4 with TRBJ2-7, with TRBD1 identical over 7 bases. With V trimmed by 5 bases and J by 3 bases, 10 bases remained unmatched. This CDR3 has 15 residues. DNA for the CDR3: TGTGCCAGCAGTCCCTCCGGGACAGCGGTCTACGAGCAGTACTTC. Translating it yields CASSPSGTAVYEQYF.

This clonotype has a count of ten or more. The chain uses TRBV5-1 and TRBJ1-5; possibly TRBD1 for D (5 bases). This CDR3 contains 16 residues. Germline V gene sequence: CDR1 SGHRS, CDR2 YFSETQ. Between the trimmed V and J ends, which lost 3 bases and 0 bases, there was a span of 13 bases. In DNA, the CDR3 is TGCGCCAGCAGCTCCGGACCCCAGGGTAGCAATCAGCCCCAGCATTTT. The encoded protein is CASSSGPQGSNQPQHF.

The table lists this clonotype with many counts. The chain has TRBV5-6 and TRBJ1-4, with 8 bases matching TRBD1. The CDR3 length is 14 residues. V was clipped by 2 bases and J by 8 bases; unmatched bases: 5. Germline CDR1 SGHDT, CDR2 YYEEEE. CDR3 DNA: TGTGCCAGCAGCTTAGGACAGGGTGAAGAAAAACTGTTTTTT. As protein: CASSLGQGEEKLFF.

The chain uses TRBV5-1 and TRBJ2-5, with a weak D call TRBD2 (6 bases). This CDR3 comprises 14 residues. The germline V gene encodes CDR1 SGHRS and CDR2 YFSETQ. The V end was cut by 4 bases, the J end by 0 bases, with 10 bases between. The CDR3 DNA is TGCGCCAGCAGCGCGGGACTGGACCAAGAGACCCAGTACTTC. It translates to CASSAGLDQETQYF.

This clonotype was seen ten or more times. The chain uses TRBV20-1 and TRBJ2-2, with D hard to call. The CDR3 extends over 15 amino acids. V lost 1 base, J lost 1 base, and 10 bases lay in between. The germline CDR1 and CDR2 sequences are DFQATT and SNEGSKA (reference sequence). DNA of the CDR3: TGCAGTGCTAGAGTTGGGTGGAAGAACACCGGGGAGCTGTTTTTT. This codes for CSARVGWKNTGELFF.

This clonotype was seen once. It may be a read error: a sequence one base away is much more abundant. The rearrangement joins TRBV28 to TRBJ2-7; either TRBD1 or TRBD2 may fit D (5 bases each). The CDR3 consists of 14 residues. The ends were cut back, 3 bases at V and 3 bases at J, with 12 bases in the middle. Germline CDR1 reads MDHEN; CDR2 reads SYDVKM. The CDR3 DNA reads as TGTGCCAGCAGTTTGGACGGGGCTGGCTACGAGCAGTACTTC. Its protein is CASSLDGAGYEQYF.

This clonotype was detected many times. This CDR3 is CASSPRGGSSYNSPLHF. CDR3 in DNA: TGTGCCAGCAGCCCCCGAGGAGGTAGCTCCTATAATTCACCCCTCCACTTT. The chain couples TRBV7-9 to TRBJ1-6; no clear D gene. Trimming removed 5 bases at V and 0 bases at J, with 14 bases between. Germline CDR1 SEHNR, CDR2 FQNEAQ (reference sequence). The CDR3 extends over 17 amino acids.

This chain joins TRBV11-2 and TRBJ2-6, with TRBD1 matching over 7 bases. The CDR3 covers 18 residues. The germline V gene has CDR1 SGHAT and CDR2 FQNNGV. V dropped 2 bases and J dropped 3; count of bases not matched to a gene: 10. The CDR3 loop is CASSLIRKGGGGANVLTF. The CDR3 DNA is TGTGCCAGCAGCTTAATAAGGAAAGGGGGCGGTGGGGCCAACGTCCTGACTTTC.

This clonotype has only a few counts. The rearrangement links TRBV11-2 to TRBJ1-2; D not certain. V was shortened by 5 bases and J by 8 bases, with 12 bases between the two germline ends. Germline V CDR1 and CDR2: SGHAT, FQNNGV. The CDR3 loop spans 12 amino acids. CDR3: CASSGSPRGYTF. CDR3 DNA sequence: TGTGCCAGCAGCGGAAGCCCAAGGGGCTACACCTTC.

Notes on this clonotype: This may arise from a read error, as a much more abundant clone is one base away. The genes are TRBV9 and TRBJ2-1, with 7 bases fitting TRBD1. This CDR3 contains 17 residues. The J segment lost 1 base and the V segment lost 3 bases, leaving 10 bases of the junction unmatched. Per germline, CDR1 SGDLS and CDR2 YYNGEE. CDR3 in DNA: TGTGCCAGCAGCGCAGCCTCGACAGGGATATCCTACAATGAGCAGTTCTTC. Encoded protein: CASSAASTGISYNEQFF.

The chain is built from TRBV14 and TRBJ2-1; 7 bases align to TRBD1. The V and J ends lost 1 base and 5 bases, in that order; junction bases with no gene match: 11. This CDR3 contains 17 residues. The V gene's germline CDR1 is SGHDN and CDR2 FVKESK. Here the CDR3 DNA reads TGTGCCAGCAGCCAAGGACAGGGTAGCCGAGTTCACAATGAGCAGTTCTTC. Its translation is CASSQGQGSRVHNEQFF. The whole variable domain, filled in from reference TRBV14 and TRBJ2-1, reads EAGVTQFPSHSVIEKGQTVTLRCDPISGHDNLYWYRRVMGKEIKFLLHFVKESKQDESGMPNNRFLAERTGGTYSTLKVQPAELEDSGVYFCASSQGQGSRVHNEQFFGPGTRLTVL.

This clonotype has ten or more counts. CDR3 DNA: TGCAGTGTTACAGGGACAATCCCCTACGAGCAGTACTTC. Translated, it gives CSVTGTIPYEQYF. This chain joins TRBV20-1 and TRBJ2-7; D possibly corresponds to TRBD1 (6 bases). The CDR3 has 13 residues. Per the germline V gene, CDR1 is DFQATT and CDR2 is SNEGSKA (reference sequence). The V and J ends lost 7 bases and 2 bases respectively, with 15 bases between them.

This clonotype came up many times. The gene calls are TRBV7-2 and TRBJ1-5; no clear D. This CDR3 has 15 amino acids. V dropped 0 bases and J dropped 4 bases, with 10 bases sitting between them. In germline, CDR1 is SGHTA, CDR2 FQGNSA. The CDR3 DNA reads as TGTGCCAGCAGCTTAGCCTGGAGTGGGAATCAGCCCCAGCATTTT. As protein: CASSLAWSGNQPQHF.

This clonotype has a count of ten or more. This sequence joins TRBV28 and TRBJ2-3; D could derive from TRBD1 or TRBD2 (5 bases each). Germline CDR1 reads MDHEN; CDR2 reads SYDVKM. The CDR3 totals 15 residues. Trimming shortened V by 5 bases and J by 5 bases, and 17 bases separated the two germline ends. CDR3 nucleotide sequence: TGTGCCAGCAGTCCCCCGCTTCGGGGCCAAGATACGCAGTATTTT. Translated, it gives CASSPPLRGQDTQYF.

Many counts were recorded for this clonotype. V is TRBV12-3 or TRBV12-4 and J is TRBJ2-1; no reliable D call. The CDR3 covers 18 residues. Trimming left V 0 bases short and J 2 bases short, with 17 bases between. CDR3 sequence: CASSLAFYSRGTYNEQFF. In DNA, the CDR3 is TGTGCCAGCAGTTTAGCGTTTTATTCTCGAGGTACCTACAATGAGCAGTTCTTC.

The chain employs TRBV5-1 and TRBJ2-4, with D perhaps matching TRBD1 (6 bases). Germline CDR1 is SGHRS and CDR2 is YFSETQ. The CDR3 runs to 14 residues. V was cut by 6 bases and J by 15 bases, with 25 bases left in between. The CDR3 DNA reads TGCGCCAGCAAGGAGCCAGGGGCCGGCGGTGGATTGTACTTC. It specifies CASKEPGAGGGLYF.

This clonotype was found many times. Because it lacks the conserved phenylalanine or tryptophan at the end, this CDR3 is likely a read error. The DNA is left out, because the CDR3 cannot be placed on it with certainty; the CDR3 is given as TCRdb lists it. The V gene is TRBV5-1, the J gene TRBJ2-7; the listed D gene, TRBD1, was not tested against the DNA. The CDR3 has 15 amino acids, counting both end residues. Germline lookup yields CDR1 SGHRS and CDR2 YFSETQ. CDR3: CASSPAGGQGPIMSI.

This clonotype came up many times. The chain carries TRBV5-1 and TRBJ2-5; TRBD1 matches at 7 bases. The V and J ends lost 4 bases and 2 bases, in that order; junction bases with no gene match: 8. The CDR3 runs 15 residues. CDR1 and CDR2 (germline): SGHRS, YFSETQ. CDR3 sequence: CASSRPGTEQETQYF. The CDR3 DNA reads as TGCGCCAGCAGCCGCCCCGGGACAGAGCAAGAGACCCAGTACTTC. The full variable domain, in which reference TRBV5-1 and TRBJ2-5 provide the parts outside the CDR3, is KAGVTQTPRYLIKTRGQQVTLSCSPISGHRSVSWYQQTPGQGLQFLFEYFSETQRNKGNFPGRFSGRQFSNSRSEMNVSTLELGDSALYLCASSRPGTEQETQYFGPGTRLLVL.

This clonotype was recorded at least ten times. This sequence joins TRBV3-1 and TRBJ2-7; 11 bases line up with TRBD2. CDR3 length: 14 residues. The V and J ends lost 4 bases and 4 bases, in that order; junction bases with no gene match: 3. Looked up from germline, CDR1 is LGHDT and CDR2 is YNNKEL (reference sequence). The DNA for the CDR3 is TGTGCCAGCAGCCGACTAGCGGGGTTTTACGAGCAGTACTTC. Protein sequence: CASSRLAGFYEQYF.

This clonotype appeared many times. The CDR3 is CASSQVAGEGEQYF. CDR3 sequence (DNA): TGTGCCAGCAGCCAAGTGGCAGGGGAGGGCGAGCAGTACTTC. The chain couples TRBV4-2 to TRBJ2-7, with D possibly matching TRBD2 (7 bases). Looked up from germline, CDR1 is LGHNA and CDR2 is YNFKEQ. CDR3 length equals 14 residues. V was shortened by 1 base and J by 6 bases, with 13 bases between the two germline ends.

The CDR3 is CSAGTTGRNQPQHF. The CDR3 DNA sequence: TGCAGTGCTGGGACGACAGGGAGAAATCAGCCCCAGCATTTT. The chain has TRBV20-1 and TRBJ1-5; 7 bases match TRBD1. Germline V CDR1 and CDR2: DFQATT, SNEGSKA (reference sequence). The CDR3 spans 14 residues. The V segment lost 5 bases and the J segment 4 bases; nucleotides outside the gene matches: 8.

This clonotype was counted only a few times. This chain joins TRBV7-2 and TRBJ2-5, with TRBD1 identical over 9 bases. The CDR3 is 15 amino acids. Germline V gives CDR1 SGHTA, CDR2 FQGNSA. V lost 1 base and J lost 5; bases outside the gene matches: 5. The CDR3 nucleotides are TGTGCCAGCAGCTTAGAACAGGGGGCTTGGGAGACCCAGTACTTC. Translation: CASSLEQGAWETQYF.

This clonotype was observed a handful of times. This chain links TRBV5-5 with TRBJ2-3; possible D gene TRBD2, 6 bases. The germline V and J ends were trimmed by 3 bases and 0 bases, with 11 bases remaining between them. CDR3 size: 15 residues. In germline, CDR1 is SGHKS, CDR2 YYEKEE (reference sequence). CDR3 sequence: CASSSEGLSTDTQYF. The CDR3 nucleotides are TGTGCCAGCAGCTCGGAGGGCCTCAGCACAGATACGCAGTATTTT.

This chain joins TRBV11-3 and TRBJ2-7, with D unresolved. Trimming removed 5 bases from V and 6 bases from J, with 11 bases in between. The CDR3 contains 12 residues. Per germline, CDR1 SGHNT and CDR2 YENEEA. The CDR3 sequence: CASSPPQGEQYF. CDR3 coding DNA: TGTGCCAGCAGCCCCCCCCAAGGCGAGCAGTACTTC.

This clonotype was detected ten times or more. The CDR3 spells CSASKGAGYNSPLHF. In nucleotides, the CDR3 is TGCAGTGCCAGTAAGGGGGCAGGTTATAATTCACCCCTCCACTTT. The genes are TRBV20-1 and TRBJ1-6; 7 nucleotides align to TRBD1. Germline CDR1 and CDR2: DFQATT and SNEGSKA (reference sequence). The CDR3 has 15 amino acids. The V and J ends lost 6 bases and 4 bases, in that order; junction bases with no gene match: 9.

This clonotype occurred many times. The chain recombines TRBV2 with TRBJ2-3, with D perhaps TRBD1 or TRBD2 (5 bases each). Germline V CDR1 and CDR2: SNHLY, FYNNEI. This CDR3 contains 15 residues. V was shortened by 5 bases and J by 1 base, with 13 bases between the two germline ends. CDR3 in DNA: TGTGCCAGCAGTCTCCGGGACCCTCGCACAGATACGCAGTATTTT. It translates to CASSLRDPRTDTQYF.

For this clonotype: This clone may be a read error of a much larger clone one base away. The rearrangement uses TRBV12-3 or TRBV12-4 and TRBJ2-5; D uncertain. The CDR3 runs 12 residues. CDR3 loop: CASSFDGKTQHF. DNA of the CDR3: TGTGCCAGCAGTTTCGACGGCAAGACCCAGCACTTC.